The T cell receptor beta chain described here comes from a study of Ad26.COV2.S vaccination and SARS-CoV-2 variants. Comment on this clone: Its specificity is not known.

The CDR3 contains 16 residues. V dropped 0 bases and J dropped 7 bases, with 19 bases sitting between them. CDR1 and CDR2 (germline): MNHEY, SMNVEV (reference sequence). Findings of the study overall: Quantification of TCR breadth and depth may have yielded underestimates of total T cell responses. People given the vaccine had a wider spike-specific TCR breadth than placebo recipients did. Substantial breadth in spike-specific CD8+ and CD4+ T cell responses was reportedly seen after vaccination. Non-spike TCR breadth showed similarity between vaccine and placebo recipients.

Profiling relied on immunoSEQ multiplex PCR, and the TCRdb table lists in-frame clones only, not all of them. The sample carries under 150,000 clones, about nine tenths recorded once. This chain joins TRBV27 and TRBJ2-7; unclear D gene. Sequenced here: peripheral blood, sampled after recovery from COVID-19. The sequence came from a human donor who had recovered from COVID-19. The DNA of the CDR3 is TGTGCCAGCAGTTTATCTGGAGAAGGTTCCGGGTTAGAGCAGTACTTC. The encoded protein is CASSLSGEGSGLEQYF.